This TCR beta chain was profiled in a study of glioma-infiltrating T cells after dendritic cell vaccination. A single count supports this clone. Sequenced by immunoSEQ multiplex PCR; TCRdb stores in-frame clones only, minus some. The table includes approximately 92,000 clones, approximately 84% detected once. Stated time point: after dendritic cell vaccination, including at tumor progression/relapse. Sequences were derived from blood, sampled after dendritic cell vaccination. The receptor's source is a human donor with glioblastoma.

CDR3 protein: CASTKGGEQFF. The CDR3 DNA follows: TGTGCCAGCACCAAGGGAGGGGAGCAGTTCTTC. The V and J genes are TRBV27 and TRBJ2-1, with TRBD2 identical over 7 bases. The CDR3 has 11 residues. From germline, CDR1 is MNHEY and CDR2 SMNVEV (reference sequence). With V trimmed by 7 bases and J by 10 bases, 4 bases remained unmatched.